The subject of this entry is one T cell receptor beta chain. The antigen is undetermined. Sequencing was performed with immunoSEQ multiplex PCR; in TCRdb, only in-frame clones are kept and a portion is missing. Of about 24,000 clones in the sample, about 80% are singletons; the top ten hold under 8%. The data derive from a study of PD-1 blockade in classical Hodgkin lymphoma. Study-level results: Why the repertoires differ is still unclear, perhaps disease activity or prior therapy.

Per germline, CDR1 SGHNT and CDR2 YENEEA. V dropped 5 bases and J dropped 8 bases, with 8 bases sitting between them. The CDR3 spans 11 residues. The time point: cycle 4 day 1 (C4D1), after 5 to 7 weeks of nivolumab. The patients all showed relapse after autologous stem cell transplantation, while their brentuximab vedotin exposure varied. Classifying best responses yielded complete response, partial response or progressive disease. The chain employs TRBV11-3 and TRBJ2-3; a possible D gene is TRBD2 (5 bases). This receptor was taken from a human donor with classical Hodgkin lymphoma. The material was peripheral blood mononuclear cells (PBMCs), obtained before the fourth cycle of nivolumab. The CDR3 region is CASSTAGTQYF. The DNA of the CDR3 is TGTGCCAGCAGCACTGCGGGTACGCAGTATTTT.